The T cell receptor (beta chain) under discussion was sequenced for a study of OX40 agonist ivuxolimab in advanced cancers. General study points: Mean expanded clone counts were higher in CD8+ than CD4+ T cells. At 0.1 to 3.0 mg/kg, CD4+ and CD8+ blood T cells expanded clonally by week 6.

On this clone itself: Its antigen is not identified.

TCRdb keeps only in-frame clones here, not all; method: immunoSEQ multiplex PCR. Of nearly 60,000 clones in the sample, approximately 88% were seen once. From germline, CDR1 is SNHLY and CDR2 FYNNEI. V shed 5 bases and J shed 5 bases, with 12 bases lying between them. The CDR3 runs 14 residues. Autoimmune disease history or systemic immunosuppression disqualified patients. The origin of this receptor is an adult with an advanced solid tumor such as melanoma, head and neck, liver or kidney cancer. The specimen was CD4+ or CD8+ T cells sorted from blood, collected in a trial of the OX40 agonist ivuxolimab. The chain couples TRBV2 to TRBJ1-4; possible D gene TRBD1, 5 bases. This CDR3 is CASSPLGGNEKLFF. The CDR3 DNA follows: TGTGCCAGCAGTCCCCTGGGGGGGAATGAAAAACTGTTTTTT.